This T cell receptor (beta chain) was found in a study of PD-1 blockade in classical Hodgkin lymphoma. Looked up from germline, CDR1 is GTSNPN and CDR2 is SVGIG (reference sequence). Unmatched junction bases numbered 5, after V lost 0 bases and J lost 0 bases. The CDR3 length is 16 residues. The repertoire was sequenced with immunoSEQ multiplex PCR; TCRdb's copy has only in-frame clones and lacks some. The table lists approximately 98,000 clones, 80% to 90% of them singletons, with nearly 20% in the top ten. Every patient experienced relapse after autologous stem cell transplantation, and brentuximab vedotin exposure varied.

The chain has TRBV30 and TRBJ2-1; 7 positions agree with TRBD2. This TCR was recovered from a human donor with classical Hodgkin lymphoma. Specimen: peripheral blood mononuclear cells (PBMCs), collected before the second cycle of nivolumab. In DNA, the CDR3 is TGTGCCTGGAGTGTTTCCAGGACTAGCTCCTACAATGAGCAGTTCTTC. Residues: CAWSVSRTSSYNEQFF.